Each of the 26 T cell receptor beta chains below was sequenced from the same sample in a study of control samples from healthy donors and cancer patients. Sequencing used immunoSEQ multiplex PCR; TCRdb keeps in-frame clones, though not all of them. The top ten clones hold 1.3% of a sample with 70,000 to 95,000 clones, under 95% of them seen once. Sequenced: PBMCs. All receptors come from a woman aged 40 to 50 with lung cancer.

The J gene is TRBJ1-1, the V gene TRBV2; no reliable D call. In germline, CDR1 is SNHLY, CDR2 FYNNEI. V was clipped by 3 bases and J by 0 bases, with 8 bases between them. This CDR3 is 14 amino acids long. The CDR3 DNA sequence: TGTGCCAGCAGTGAGAGAGTCATGAACACTGAAGCTTTCTTT. Amino acids: CASSERVMNTEAFF. The whole variable domain, filled in from reference TRBV2 and TRBJ1-1, reads EPEVTQTPSHQVTQMGQEVILRCVPISNHLYFYWYRQILGQKVEFLVSFYNNEISEKSEIFDDQFSVERPDGSNFTLKIRSTKLEDSAMYFCASSERVMNTEAFFGQGTRLTVV.

The V call is TRBV10-3, the J call TRBJ2-2; D possibly corresponds to TRBD2 (6 bases). Germline CDR1 is ENHRY and CDR2 is SYGVKD. There are 16 residues in the CDR3. Trimming stripped 4 bases from V and 6 bases from J, with 18 bases between. The CDR3 bases are TGTGCCATCAGTGCTAGCCGGACTACTTACCCCGGGGAGCTGTTTTTT. It translates to CAISASRTTYPGELFF.

The rearrangement links TRBV5-4 to TRBJ1-6; D call uncertain. Germline V gives CDR1 SGHNT, CDR2 YYREEE (reference sequence). V lost 2 bases and J lost 7, with 10 bases in between. This CDR3 has 14 residues. CDR3 residues: CASSFRGKNSPLHF. The CDR3 nucleotides read TGTGCCAGCAGCTTTAGAGGGAAGAATTCACCCCTCCACTTT.

The rearrangement uses TRBV7-2 and TRBJ2-7; no firm D call. V lost 3 bases, J lost 4 bases, and 25 bases lay in between. CDR3 length equals 18 residues. Germline CDR1 SGHTA, CDR2 FQGNSA. The CDR3 DNA sequence: TGTGCCAGCAGCTTGCTCGGGTCTTGGGTGCTCCAGCCTTACGAGCAGTACTTC. Translating gives CASSLLGSWVLQPYEQYF.

V and J are TRBV6-5 and TRBJ2-1, with TRBD1 matching 9 bases. This CDR3 spans 14 amino acids. J gave up 8 bases and V 3 bases, and 5 bases lay outside the gene matches. Germline V gene data show CDR1 as MNHEY and CDR2 as SVGAGI. CDR3 bases: TGTGCCAGCAGTTATGGGACAGGGATCGATGAGCAGTTCTTC. It codes for CASSYGTGIDEQFF.

This clone was recorded once. The chain links TRBV14 to TRBJ2-5; a weak D match, TRBD2 (6 bases). CDR3 length: 15 residues. From germline, CDR1 is SGHDN and CDR2 FVKESK. Trimming cost V 2 bases and J 1 base, with 11 bases left between them. The CDR3 DNA is TGTGCCAGCAGCCAACTAGCGCGGTCCCAAGAGACCCAGTACTTC. This encodes CASSQLARSQETQYF.

This clone appeared a single time. The chain joins TRBV5-4 to TRBJ1-2; TRBD1 matches at 12 bases. V lost 2 bases, J lost 6 bases, and 14 bases stayed unmatched. Germline values: CDR1 SGHNT, CDR2 YYREEE (reference sequence). This CDR3 has 18 residues. Here the CDR3 reads CASSFSPGGTGGFHGYTF. The CDR3 DNA follows: TGTGCCAGCAGCTTCTCTCCCGGGGGGACAGGGGGCTTTCATGGCTACACCTTC.

This clone was found once. The rearrangement joins TRBV6-5 to TRBJ1-3; a weak D match, TRBD1 (5 bases). Germline CDR1 and CDR2: MNHEY and SVGAGI. This CDR3 contains 15 residues. V was shortened by 9 bases and J by 2 bases, with 17 bases between the two germline ends. The CDR3 DNA reads TGTGCCAGGGAGGAGTACAGGACGCCTGGAAACACCATATATTTT. It encodes CAREEYRTPGNTIYF.

The chain links TRBV29-1 to TRBJ2-5; D is ambiguous. The V and J ends lost 6 bases and 2 bases respectively, with 13 bases between them. The length of the CDR3 is 13 residues. CDR1 is SQVTM and CDR2 is ANQGSEA in the germline V gene. The CDR3 loop is CSVEIPLQETQYF. As DNA, the CDR3 is TGCAGCGTCGAAATCCCACTTCAAGAGACCCAGTACTTC.

V and J are TRBV19 and TRBJ1-4; D not resolved. Germline V gene sequence: CDR1 LNHDA, CDR2 SQIVND (reference sequence). The germline V and J ends were trimmed by 4 bases and 7 bases, with 16 bases remaining between them. The CDR3 is 15 amino acids. CDR3 residues: CASSNVGAGAEKLFF. CDR3 DNA sequence: TGTGCCAGTAGTAATGTTGGTGCGGGAGCTGAAAAACTGTTTTTT.

CDR3 sequence (DNA): TGCGCCAGCAGCTTGAGGACAGGGTCAGGGGAGACCCAGTACTTC. Its protein is CASSLRTGSGETQYF. The chain has TRBV5-1 and TRBJ2-5, with 8 bases fitting TRBD1. The germline V gene has CDR1 SGHRS and CDR2 YFSETQ. Trimming cost V 1 base and J 5 bases; bases outside gene matches: 7. The CDR3 has 15 residues. The whole variable domain, remainder taken from reference TRBV5-1 and TRBJ2-5, is KAGVTQTPRYLIKTRGQQVTLSCSPISGHRSVSWYQQTPGQGLQFLFEYFSETQRNKGNFPGRFSGRQFSNSRSEMNVSTLELGDSALYLCASSLRTGSGETQYFGPGTRLLVL.

This chain joins TRBV10-3 and TRBJ1-1; perhaps TRBD1 as D (6 bases). The CDR3 has 14 amino acids. Trimming shortened V by 6 bases and J by 1 base, and 12 bases separated the two germline ends. Germline V gives CDR1 ENHRY, CDR2 SYGVKD. CDR3 region: CAISPWGQNTEAFF. CDR3 nucleotide sequence: TGTGCCATCAGCCCCTGGGGACAGAACACTGAAGCTTTCTTT.

CDR3 region: CASSVARGDSGELFF. As DNA, the CDR3 is TGTGCCAGCAGCGTAGCCCGGGGGGATTCCGGGGAGCTGTTTTTT. The chain combines TRBV2 with TRBJ2-2, with TRBD2 identical over 7 bases. This CDR3 has 15 amino acids. Germline lookup yields CDR1 SNHLY and CDR2 FYNNEI. The V and J ends lost 6 bases and 6 bases, in that order; junction bases with no gene match: 10.

This chain uses TRBV5-1 with TRBJ2-3; 12 nucleotides match TRBD2. This CDR3 is 17 amino acids long. V lost 3 bases to trimming and J lost 5 bases; unmatched junction nucleotides: 10. The V gene's germline CDR1 is SGHRS and CDR2 YFSETQ. CDR3 sequence: CASSYYPSGGEIDTQYF. CDR3 coding DNA: TGCGCCAGCAGCTACTACCCTAGCGGGGGGGAAATAGATACGCAGTATTTT.

This clone was recorded once. The DNA of the CDR3 is TGTGCCAGCAGCTTGCAGGGGGCGGTTTCAGATACGCAGTATTTT. The encoded protein is CASSLQGAVSDTQYF. V and J are TRBV11-3 and TRBJ2-3, with 8 bases that match TRBD1. Trimming removed 3 bases from V and 4 bases from J; junction bases left unmatched: 6. The V gene's germline CDR1 is SGHNT and CDR2 YENEEA. CDR3 length: 15 residues.

The V and J genes are TRBV30 and TRBJ2-7; 10 bases line up with TRBD1. V lost 8 bases, J lost 1 base, and 11 bases stayed unmatched. CDR1 and CDR2 (germline): GTSNPN, SVGIG (reference sequence). This CDR3 contains 15 residues. The CDR3 reads CAGDPGTGVSYEQYF. The CDR3 DNA follows: TGTGCCGGCGACCCAGGGACAGGGGTGTCCTACGAGCAGTACTTC.

V is TRBV19 and J is TRBJ1-1; 7 nucleotides agree with TRBD1. V dropped 6 bases and J dropped 7; count of bases not matched to a gene: 8. The CDR3 runs to 13 residues. Germline V gene sequence: CDR1 LNHDA, CDR2 SQIVND (reference sequence). The CDR3 protein is CASSEGAYVEAFF. CDR3 nucleotides: TGTGCCAGTAGCGAGGGGGCTTACGTTGAAGCTTTCTTT. Full variable domain (remainder filled in from reference TRBV19 and TRBJ1-1): DGGITQSPKYLFRKEGQNVTLSCEQNLNHDAMYWYRQDPGQGLRLIYYSQIVNDFQKGDIAEGYSVSREKKESFPLTVTSAQKNPTAFYLCASSEGAYVEAFFGQGTRLTVV.

The chain uses TRBV6-5 and TRBJ1-1, with a tentative D call TRBD1 (5 bases). The CDR3 consists of 15 residues. Germline V lookup: CDR1 MNHEY, CDR2 SVGAGI. V was cut by 6 bases and J by 2 bases, with 16 bases left in between. This CDR3 is CASRDPGTGNTEAFF. In nucleotides, the CDR3 is TGTGCCAGCAGAGATCCAGGGACTGGTAACACTGAAGCTTTCTTT.

The chain couples TRBV5-1 to TRBJ2-4; 9 bases agree with TRBD1. Germline V gene lookup returns CDR1 SGHRS and CDR2 YFSETQ. Germline trimming cut 5 bases from V and 2 bases from J; bases unmatched to any gene: 8. The length of the CDR3 is 16 residues. The CDR3 sequence is CASSAPGQGSKNIQYF. CDR3 sequence (DNA): TGCGCCAGCAGTGCGCCGGGACAGGGTTCCAAAAACATTCAGTACTTC.

With regard to this clone: It is unclear where the CDR3 begins or ends on the DNA, so no DNA is shown, and the CDR3 is as TCRdb lists it. The V and J genes are TRBV6-5 and TRBJ1-2; the table calls TRBD1, which could not be checked here. The CDR3 is 13 residues long, ends included. Germline V lookup: CDR1 MNHEY, CDR2 SVGAGI. The CDR3 is CASSYSMFGPGSF.

The chain has TRBV18 and TRBJ1-5; no reliable D call. V was cut by 3 bases and J by 0 bases, with 6 bases left in between. Germline V gene sequence: CDR1 KGHSH, CDR2 LQKENI. The length of the CDR3 is 14 residues. CDR3 residues: CASSPSYSNQPQHF. DNA for the CDR3: TGTGCCAGCTCACCTTCATATAGCAATCAGCCCCAGCATTTT.

The CDR3 DNA follows: TGTGCCAGTAGTATACATAACAGGGACGAGCAGTTCTTC. Translation: CASSIHNRDEQFF. The chain carries TRBV19 and TRBJ2-1, with TRBD1 as a possible D gene (6 bases). This CDR3 region has 13 residues. CDR1 is LNHDA and CDR2 is SQIVND in the germline V gene (reference sequence). V was pared by 2 bases and J by 10 bases, with 12 bases between. The full variable domain, rest sourced from reference TRBV19 and TRBJ2-1, is DGGITQSPKYLFRKEGQNVTLSCEQNLNHDAMYWYRQDPGQGLRLIYYSQIVNDFQKGDIAEGYSVSREKKESFPLTVTSAQKNPTAFYLCASSIHNRDEQFFGPGTRLTVL.

The chain employs TRBV19 and TRBJ2-2, with TRBD1 matching 11 bases. The V segment lost 4 bases and the J segment 4 bases; nucleotides outside the gene matches: 5. The CDR3 contains 16 residues. Germline V gene lookup returns CDR1 LNHDA and CDR2 SQIVND (reference sequence). CDR3 protein: CASSKTGTGGTGELFF. The CDR3 bases are TGTGCCAGTAGTAAAACAGGGACAGGGGGCACCGGGGAGCTGTTTTTT.

V and J are TRBV2 and TRBJ2-3, with D possibly called TRBD1 or TRBD2 (5 bases each). The germline gives CDR1 SNHLY, CDR2 FYNNEI. The CDR3 has 15 residues. V was clipped by 1 base and J by 3 bases, with 11 bases between them. Written as DNA, the CDR3 is TGTGCCAGCAGTGAAGTATCGAGGGGAACAGATACGCAGTATTTT. This sequence encodes CASSEVSRGTDTQYF.

This chain uses TRBV24-1 with TRBJ1-5, with D possibly being TRBD1 (5 bases). V lost 3 bases and J 2 bases, leaving 13 bases between the germline ends. There are 16 residues in the CDR3. Looked up from germline, CDR1 is KGHDR and CDR2 is SFDVKD. The CDR3 reads CATSDPSRGGNQPQHF. The CDR3 DNA sequence: TGTGCCACCAGTGATCCCTCTCGGGGCGGCAATCAGCCCCAGCATTTT.

The chain carries TRBV28 and TRBJ2-7; D not certain. Between the trimmed V and J ends, which lost 5 bases and 0 bases, there was a span of 8 bases. The V gene's germline CDR1 is MDHEN and CDR2 SYDVKM. The CDR3 spans 13 residues. CDR3: CASSPIDSYEQYF. CDR3 in DNA: TGTGCCAGCAGTCCGATCGACTCCTACGAGCAGTACTTC.